The 23 T cell receptor beta chains below all came from one sample that was sequenced in a study of siplizumab effects on memory and regulatory T cells. The protocol was immunoSEQ multiplex PCR, while the TCRdb copy is restricted to in-frame clones and leaves out a portion. The sample lists 90,000 to 140,000 clones; under 95% were seen once. The sequenced sample was CD4+ T cells sorted from blood. These receptor sequences come from a human donor in good health.

This chain uses TRBV5-1 with TRBJ2-2; 10 nucleotides agree with TRBD1. Unmatched junction bases numbered 9, after V lost 4 bases and J lost 6 bases. Germline values: CDR1 SGHRS, CDR2 YFSETQ. The length of the CDR3 is 16 residues. CDR3 in DNA: TGCGCCAGCAGCCGCTTTGGACAGGGGGACGCCGGGGAGCTGTTTTTT. It encodes CASSRFGQGDAGELFF.

This clone was observed once. J is TRBJ2-5 and V is TRBV5-1, with a tentative D call TRBD2 (6 bases). V was trimmed by 7 bases and J by 4 bases, leaving 14 bases between them. The CDR3 runs 13 residues. Germline V CDR1 and CDR2: SGHRS, YFSETQ. The CDR3 loop is CASSTTSRETQYF. The CDR3 coding sequence is TGCGCCAGCTCAACGACTAGTCGAGAGACCCAGTACTTC.

This sequence joins TRBV5-1 and TRBJ2-1; 8 bases are a match to TRBD2. This CDR3 contains 16 residues. Germline V gene lookup returns CDR1 SGHRS and CDR2 YFSETQ. Trimming took 3 bases from V and 1 from J; bases not matched to a gene: 6. The CDR3 DNA reads as TGCGCCAGCAGCTACGGACTAGCCCCTTCCTACAATGAGCAGTTCTTC. Translation: CASSYGLAPSYNEQFF. The complete variable domain, with remaining parts taken from reference TRBV5-1 and TRBJ2-1, reads KAGVTQTPRYLIKTRGQQVTLSCSPISGHRSVSWYQQTPGQGLQFLFEYFSETQRNKGNFPGRFSGRQFSNSRSEMNVSTLELGDSALYLCASSYGLAPSYNEQFFGPGTRLTVL.

For this clone: Other nucleotide sequences from this sample produce the same CDR3. V and J are TRBV7-3 and TRBJ2-1, with 9 bases matching TRBD1. The junction had 4 bases not matched to a gene; V was cut back by 6 bases and J by 1 base. The CDR3 has 15 amino acids. The germline CDR1 and CDR2 sequences are SGHTA and FQGTGA. CDR3 amino acids: CASSSGTGSYNEQFF. The CDR3 nucleotides are TGTGCCAGCAGTTCCGGGACAGGGTCCTACAATGAGCAGTTCTTC.

The rearrangement joins TRBV6-5 to TRBJ1-4; the D is unclear. V was cut by 0 bases and J by 5 bases, with 10 bases left in between. The CDR3 is made up of 15 amino acids. CDR1 is MNHEY, CDR2 SVGAGI, per germline. The CDR3 nucleotides read TGTGCCAGCAGTTACTCTTCGGTCCCCAATGAAAAACTGTTTTTT. Residues: CASSYSSVPNEKLFF.

This chain connects TRBV30 to TRBJ2-4, with D possibly TRBD2 on 5 matching bases. The CDR3 has 16 residues. Trimming left V 2 bases short and J 1 base short, with 15 bases between. Germline loops: CDR1 GTSNPN, CDR2 SVGIG (reference sequence). The CDR3 is CAWSTMRGGAKNIQYF. CDR3 DNA sequence: TGTGCCTGGAGTACAATGCGTGGCGGGGCCAAAAACATTCAGTACTTC.

The genes are TRBV6-6 and TRBJ2-7, with D hard to call. The CDR3 length is 14 residues. The germline V gene encodes CDR1 MNHNY and CDR2 SVGAGI (reference sequence). V was shortened by 2 bases and J by 3 bases, with 11 bases between the two germline ends. The CDR3 spells CASSYPERDYEQYF. CDR3 bases: TGTGCCAGCAGTTACCCGGAAAGGGACTACGAGCAGTACTTC.

The V gene is TRBV11-2, the J gene TRBJ2-3; D may be TRBD2 (5 bases). Germline V gives CDR1 SGHAT, CDR2 FQNNGV. There are 16 residues in the CDR3. Trimming removed 2 bases at V and 0 bases at J, with 12 bases between. CDR3 nucleotides: TGTGCCAGCAGCTTATCTTGGAGGTCTAGCACAGATACGCAGTATTTT. The encoded protein is CASSLSWRSSTDTQYF.

The chain couples TRBV30 to TRBJ2-7, with a weak D call TRBD1 (5 bases). V gave up 3 bases and J gave up 6 bases, with 21 bases separating them. Germline lookup yields CDR1 GTSNPN and CDR2 SVGIG (reference sequence). The length of the CDR3 is 15 residues. CDR3 protein: CAWRWRVRDQGEQYF. The DNA for the CDR3 is TGTGCCTGGAGATGGAGAGTCAGGGATCAGGGCGAGCAGTACTTC.

The genes are TRBV5-1 and TRBJ1-2; 9 bases agree with TRBD1. Germline V gives CDR1 SGHRS, CDR2 YFSETQ. Unmatched junction bases numbered 4, after V lost 2 bases and J lost 5 bases. This CDR3 contains 14 residues. The DNA for the CDR3 is TGCGCCAGCAGCTTAGAACAGGGGGCGTATGGCTACACCTTC. Amino acid sequence: CASSLEQGAYGYTF.

This clone was recorded once. The V call is TRBV4-1, the J call TRBJ1-3; no clear D gene. The V end lost 10 bases, the J end lost 0 bases, and 13 bases lay between the germline ends. CDR1 is MGHRA, CDR2 YSYEKL, per germline. The CDR3 is 14 residues long. This CDR3 reads CATRDSSSGNTIYF. CDR3 coding DNA: TGCGCCACCCGAGACTCGAGCTCTGGAAACACCATATATTTT.

V and J are TRBV9 and TRBJ2-7; 10 positions agree with TRBD1. This CDR3 is 16 amino acids long. V trimming: 3 bases; J trimming: 5 bases; junction bases outside the gene matches: 11. Germline CDR1 is SGDLS and CDR2 is YYNGEE. Here the CDR3 DNA reads TGTGCCAGCAGCGCGTACACCGGGACAGGGGCGGACGAGCAGTACTTC. This codes for CASSAYTGTGADEQYF. The variable domain in full, with the rest retrieved from reference TRBV9 and TRBJ2-7, is DSGVTQTPKHLITATGQRVTLRCSPRSGDLSVYWYQQSLDQGLQFLIQYYNGEERAKGNILERFSAQQFPDLHSELNLSSLELGDSALYFCASSAYTGTGADEQYFGPGTRLTVT.

The chain uses TRBV7-2 and TRBJ2-3, with D perhaps being TRBD1 or TRBD2 (5 bases each). The CDR3 is 13 residues long. V lost 1 base and J 5 bases, leaving 7 bases between the germline ends. Looked up from germline, CDR1 is SGHTA and CDR2 is FQGNSA. The CDR3 region is CASSLDGGDTQYF. The CDR3 DNA is TGTGCCAGCAGCTTAGATGGGGGAGATACGCAGTATTTT.

This sequence joins TRBV7-9 and TRBJ1-2; 9 nucleotides agree with TRBD1. This CDR3 is 13 amino acids long. The V gene's germline CDR1 is SEHNR and CDR2 FQNEAQ (reference sequence). Trimming at V came to 4 bases and at J to 6 bases, leaving 3 bases not matched to a gene. In nucleotides, the CDR3 is TGTGCCAGCAGCTCTAGGACAGGGGATGGCTACACCTTC. Translating it yields CASSSRTGDGYTF.

The gene calls are TRBV5-6 and TRBJ1-4; 7 bases are a match to TRBD1. There are 14 residues in the CDR3. V lost 5 bases, J lost 8 bases, and 9 bases stayed unmatched. Germline CDR1 SGHDT, CDR2 YYEEEE. The CDR3 DNA reads as TGTGCCAGCAGGAAAGACAGGGTTAGCGAAAAACTGTTTTTT. It is translated as CASRKDRVSEKLFF.

The gene calls are TRBV25-1 and TRBJ1-5; D possibly corresponds to TRBD1 (6 bases). The CDR3 sequence is 16 residues long. CDR1 is MGHDK, CDR2 SYGVNS, per germline. V gave up 1 base and J gave up 2 bases, with 12 bases separating them. In nucleotides, the CDR3 is TGTGCCAGCAGTGAATCGGGGGGGCACGGCAATCAGCCCCAGCATTTT. Translated, it gives CASSESGGHGNQPQHF.

The chain uses TRBV5-1 and TRBJ1-3; maybe TRBD1 (5 bases). The CDR3 is 15 amino acids. V gave up 0 bases and J gave up 0 bases, with 7 bases separating them. CDR1 and CDR2 (germline): SGHRS, YFSETQ. The CDR3 loop is CASSLAGTSGNTIYF. CDR3 sequence (DNA): TGCGCCAGCAGCTTGGCAGGGACCTCTGGAAACACCATATATTTT. The full variable domain, rest sourced from reference TRBV5-1 and TRBJ1-3, is KAGVTQTPRYLIKTRGQQVTLSCSPISGHRSVSWYQQTPGQGLQFLFEYFSETQRNKGNFPGRFSGRQFSNSRSEMNVSTLELGDSALYLCASSLAGTSGNTIYFGEGSWLTVV.

As regards this clone: Its ends do not fully match the called genes, so a read error is possible. The V call is TRBV6-6, the J call TRBJ1-1, with D perhaps matching TRBD1 (5 bases). The CDR3 covers 15 residues. Germline V gives CDR1 MNHNY, CDR2 SVGAGI (reference sequence). The CDR3 reads CASSHSSTGNTEAFF. The DNA of the CDR3 is TGTGCCAGCAGTCACTCCTCAACAGGGAACACTGAAGCTTTCTTT.

The chain employs TRBV9 and TRBJ2-7; 9 bases fit TRBD1. Germline V gene sequence: CDR1 SGDLS, CDR2 YYNGEE. The V gene end was trimmed by 3 bases and the J gene end by 3 bases; junction bases not matched to a gene: 31. The CDR3 covers 23 residues. The CDR3 DNA is TGTGCCAGCAGCGCTTGTACAACCGGGACAGGGAGGAAAAGGCCAAAAATTCTCTACGAGCAGTACTTC. It yields the protein CASSACTTGTGRKRPKILYEQYF.

The genes are TRBV5-1 and TRBJ1-2; perhaps TRBD1 as D (6 bases). This CDR3 is built from 15 residues. Trimming took 0 bases from V and 2 from J, leaving 11 bases between them. Germline lookup yields CDR1 SGHRS and CDR2 YFSETQ. CDR3 nucleotides: TGCGCCAGCAGCTTGGTTGGGGGCGAAAACTATGGCTACACCTTC. The encoded protein is CASSLVGGENYGYTF.

V and J are TRBV10-3 and TRBJ2-1; 7 bases agree with TRBD1. This CDR3 contains 12 residues. The V and J ends lost 7 bases and 4 bases, in that order; junction bases with no gene match: 1. Germline V gene sequence: CDR1 ENHRY, CDR2 SYGVKD. CDR3: CAITQGYNEQFF. The CDR3 DNA is TGTGCCATCACACAGGGGTACAATGAGCAGTTCTTC.

The V call is TRBV14, the J call TRBJ2-7; 8 bases are a match to TRBD1. CDR1 and CDR2 (germline): SGHDN, FVKESK. The trim removed 5 bases at V and 6 bases at J, leaving 9 bases unmatched. This CDR3 contains 14 residues. Here the CDR3 reads CASSFRDRTGEQYF. For the CDR3, the DNA is TGTGCCAGCAGCTTCCGGGACAGGACGGGCGAGCAGTACTTC.

The V and J genes are TRBV6-4 and TRBJ2-2, with a weak D call TRBD2 (5 bases). V lost 6 bases to trimming and J lost 1 base, with 9 bases between them. CDR1 is MRHNA, CDR2 SNTAGT, per germline. The CDR3 contains 14 residues. The CDR3 loop reads CASRPSQNTGELFF. In DNA form, the CDR3 reads TGTGCCAGCAGGCCTAGCCAGAACACCGGGGAGCTGTTTTTT.